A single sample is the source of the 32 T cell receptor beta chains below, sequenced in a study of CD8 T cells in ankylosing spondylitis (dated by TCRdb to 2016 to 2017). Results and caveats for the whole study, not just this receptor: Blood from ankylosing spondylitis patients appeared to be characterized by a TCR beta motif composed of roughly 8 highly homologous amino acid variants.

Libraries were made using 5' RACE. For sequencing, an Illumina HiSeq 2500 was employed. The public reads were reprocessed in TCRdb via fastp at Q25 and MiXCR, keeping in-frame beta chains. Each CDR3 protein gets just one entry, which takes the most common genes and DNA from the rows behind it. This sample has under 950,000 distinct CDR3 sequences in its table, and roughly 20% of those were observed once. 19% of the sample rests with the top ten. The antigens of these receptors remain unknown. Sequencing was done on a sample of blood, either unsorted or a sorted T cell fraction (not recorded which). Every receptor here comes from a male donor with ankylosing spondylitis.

The CDR3 reads CASRQAGAHEQFF. The CDR3 DNA sequence: TGTGCCAGCAGACAAGCGGGAGCCCATGAGCAGTTCTTC. The chain links TRBV6-6 to TRBJ2-1, with 8 nucleotides matching TRBD2. The CDR3 is 13 residues long. Germline V CDR1 and CDR2: MNHNY, SVGAGI (reference sequence). The V segment lost 6 bases and the J segment 8 bases; nucleotides outside the gene matches: 6.

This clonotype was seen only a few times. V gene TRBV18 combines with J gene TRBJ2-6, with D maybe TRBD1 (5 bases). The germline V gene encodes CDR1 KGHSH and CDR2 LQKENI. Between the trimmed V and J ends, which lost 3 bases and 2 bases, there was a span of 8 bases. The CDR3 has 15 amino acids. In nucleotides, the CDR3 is TGTGCCAGCTCACCGACAGAGACTGGGGCCAACGTCCTGACTTTC. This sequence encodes CASSPTETGANVLTF. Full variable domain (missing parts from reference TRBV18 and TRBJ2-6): NAGVMQNPRHLVRRRGQEARLRCSPMKGHSHVYWYRQLPEEGLKFMVYLQKENIIDESGMPKERFSAEFPKEGPSILRIQQVVRGDSAAYFCASSPTETGANVLTFGAGSRLTVL.

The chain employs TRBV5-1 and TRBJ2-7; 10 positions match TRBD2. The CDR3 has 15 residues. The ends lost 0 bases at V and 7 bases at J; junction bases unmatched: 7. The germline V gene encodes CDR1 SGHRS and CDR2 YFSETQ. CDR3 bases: TGCGCCAGCAGCTTGGACGCTAGCGGGGGAGCAGAGCAGTACTTC. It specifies CASSLDASGGAEQYF.

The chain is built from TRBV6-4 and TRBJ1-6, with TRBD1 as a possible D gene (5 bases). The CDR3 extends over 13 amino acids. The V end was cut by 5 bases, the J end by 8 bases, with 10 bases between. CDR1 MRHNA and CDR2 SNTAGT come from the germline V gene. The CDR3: CASSRQLDSPLHF. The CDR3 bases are TGTGCCAGCAGTCGACAGTTGGATTCACCCCTCCACTTT.

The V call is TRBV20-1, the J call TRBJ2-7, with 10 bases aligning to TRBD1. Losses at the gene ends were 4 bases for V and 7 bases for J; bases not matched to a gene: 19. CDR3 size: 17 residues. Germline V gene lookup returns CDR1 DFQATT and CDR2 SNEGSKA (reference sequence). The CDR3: CSAIGTGEDYPLNEQYF. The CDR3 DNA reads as TGCAGTGCTATCGGGACAGGGGAGGACTACCCCCTTAATGAGCAGTACTTC.

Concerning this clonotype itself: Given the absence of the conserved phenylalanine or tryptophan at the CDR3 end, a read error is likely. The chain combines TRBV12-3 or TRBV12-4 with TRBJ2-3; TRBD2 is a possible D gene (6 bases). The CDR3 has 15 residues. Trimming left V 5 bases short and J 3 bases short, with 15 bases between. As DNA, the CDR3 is TGTGCCAGCAGTCCTGGCGGGGCGGGTACAGATACGCAGTATCTT. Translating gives CASSPGGAGTDTQYL.

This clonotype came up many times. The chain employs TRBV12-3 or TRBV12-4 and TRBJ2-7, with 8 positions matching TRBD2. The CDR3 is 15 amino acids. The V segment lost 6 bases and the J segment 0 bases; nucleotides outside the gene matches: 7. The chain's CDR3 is CASRISGGLSYEQYF. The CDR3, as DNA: TGTGCCAGCAGAATCAGCGGGGGCCTCTCCTACGAGCAGTACTTC.

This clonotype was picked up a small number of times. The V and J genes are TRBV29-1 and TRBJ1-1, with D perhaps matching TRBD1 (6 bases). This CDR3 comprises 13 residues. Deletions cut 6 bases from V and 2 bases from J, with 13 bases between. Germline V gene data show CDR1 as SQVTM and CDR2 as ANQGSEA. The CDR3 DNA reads TGCAGCGTCGATAACAGGGACAACACTGAAGCTTTCTTT. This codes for CSVDNRDNTEAFF.

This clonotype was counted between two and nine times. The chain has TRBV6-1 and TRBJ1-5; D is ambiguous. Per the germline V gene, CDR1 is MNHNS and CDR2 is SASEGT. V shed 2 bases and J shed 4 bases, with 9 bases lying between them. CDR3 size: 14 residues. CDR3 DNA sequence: TGTGCCAGCAGTGAACAGTTGGGGAATCAGCCCCAGCATTTT. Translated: CASSEQLGNQPQHF.

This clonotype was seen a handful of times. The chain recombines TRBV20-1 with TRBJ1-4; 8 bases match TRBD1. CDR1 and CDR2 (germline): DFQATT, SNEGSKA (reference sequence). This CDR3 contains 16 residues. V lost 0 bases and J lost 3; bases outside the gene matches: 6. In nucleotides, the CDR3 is TGCAGTGCTAGAGATTCTTCGACAGGGGCTAATGAAAAACTGTTTTTT. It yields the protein CSARDSSTGANEKLFF.

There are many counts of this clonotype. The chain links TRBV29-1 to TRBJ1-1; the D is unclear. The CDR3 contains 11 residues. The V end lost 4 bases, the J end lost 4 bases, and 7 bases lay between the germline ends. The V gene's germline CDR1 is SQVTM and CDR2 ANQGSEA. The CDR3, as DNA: TGCAGCGTTGGTGGATTCACTGAAGCTTTCTTT. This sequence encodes CSVGGFTEAFF.

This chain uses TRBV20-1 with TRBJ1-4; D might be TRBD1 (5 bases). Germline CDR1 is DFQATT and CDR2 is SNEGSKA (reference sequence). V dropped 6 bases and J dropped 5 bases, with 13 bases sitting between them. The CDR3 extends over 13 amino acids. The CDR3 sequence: CSATRVENEKLFF. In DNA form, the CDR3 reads TGCAGTGCGACCAGGGTAGAGAATGAAAAACTGTTTTTT.

The CDR3 spells CASSSYWTSGGLQETQYF. In DNA, the CDR3 is TGTGCCAGCAGTTCATATTGGACTAGCGGGGGACTCCAAGAGACCCAGTACTTC. V gene TRBV27 combines with J gene TRBJ2-5; 13 positions match TRBD2. V gave up 4 bases and J gave up 1 base; unmatched junction bases: 9. The CDR3 length is 18 residues. CDR1 is MNHEY, CDR2 SMNVEV, per germline (reference sequence).

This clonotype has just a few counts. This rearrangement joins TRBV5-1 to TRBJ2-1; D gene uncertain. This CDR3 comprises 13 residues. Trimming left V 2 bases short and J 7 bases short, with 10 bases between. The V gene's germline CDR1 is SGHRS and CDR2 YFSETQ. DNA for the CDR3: TGCGCCAGCAGCTTATCGCCAGCAAATGAGCAGTTCTTC. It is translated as CASSLSPANEQFF.

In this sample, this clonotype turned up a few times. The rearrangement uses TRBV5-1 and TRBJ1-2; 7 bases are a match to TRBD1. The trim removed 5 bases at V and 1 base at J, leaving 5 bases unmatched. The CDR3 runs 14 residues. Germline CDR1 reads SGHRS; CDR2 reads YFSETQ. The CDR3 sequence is CASRSGTDNYGYTF. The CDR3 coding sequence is TGCGCCAGCAGATCCGGGACAGATAACTATGGCTACACCTTC.

For the CDR3, the DNA is TGTGCCAGCACCCCCTCAACAACCCGGGGGACTGAAGCTTTCTTT. Translated: CASTPSTTRGTEAFF. This chain links TRBV12-3 or TRBV12-4 with TRBJ1-1; perhaps TRBD1 as D (5 bases). CDR3 length: 15 amino acids. The V and J ends lost 7 bases and 5 bases respectively, with 20 bases between them.

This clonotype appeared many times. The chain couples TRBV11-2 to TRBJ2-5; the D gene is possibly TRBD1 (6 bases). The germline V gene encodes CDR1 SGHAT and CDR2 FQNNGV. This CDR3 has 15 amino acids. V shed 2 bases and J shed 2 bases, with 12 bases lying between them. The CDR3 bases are TGTGCCAGCAGCTTAATCTGGGACACACAAGAGACCCAGTACTTC. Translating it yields CASSLIWDTQETQYF.

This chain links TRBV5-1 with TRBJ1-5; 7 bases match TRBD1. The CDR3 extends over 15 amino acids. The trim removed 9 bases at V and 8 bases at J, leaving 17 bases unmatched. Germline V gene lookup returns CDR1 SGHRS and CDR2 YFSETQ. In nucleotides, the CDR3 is TGCGCCACCCCCCGAGGGGACAGTCCCCGAGAGCCCCAGCATTTT. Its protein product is CATPRGDSPREPQHF.

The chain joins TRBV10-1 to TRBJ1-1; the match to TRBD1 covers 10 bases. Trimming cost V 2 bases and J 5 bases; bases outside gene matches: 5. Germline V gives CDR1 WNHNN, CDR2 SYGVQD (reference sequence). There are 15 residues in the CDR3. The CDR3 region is CASSEPGQGITEAFF. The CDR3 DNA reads TGCGCCAGCAGTGAGCCGGGACAGGGGATAACTGAAGCTTTCTTT.

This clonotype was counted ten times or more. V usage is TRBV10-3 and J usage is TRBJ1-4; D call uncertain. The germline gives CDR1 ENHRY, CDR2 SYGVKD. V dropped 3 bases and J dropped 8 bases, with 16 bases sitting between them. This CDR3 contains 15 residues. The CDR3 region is CAISDQPFPGEKLFF. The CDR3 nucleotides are TGTGCCATCAGTGACCAACCCTTTCCCGGAGAAAAACTGTTTTTT.

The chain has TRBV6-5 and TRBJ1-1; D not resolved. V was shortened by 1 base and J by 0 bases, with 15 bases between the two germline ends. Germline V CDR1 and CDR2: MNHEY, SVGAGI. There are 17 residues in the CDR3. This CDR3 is CASSYLRELALNTEAFF. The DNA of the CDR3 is TGTGCCAGCAGTTACTTGAGAGAACTTGCGTTGAACACTGAAGCTTTCTTT.

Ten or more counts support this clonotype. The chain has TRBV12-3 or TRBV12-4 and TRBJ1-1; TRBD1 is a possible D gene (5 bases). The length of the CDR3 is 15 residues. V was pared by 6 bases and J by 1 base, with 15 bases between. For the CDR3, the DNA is TGTGCCAGCAGACTAGCCGGGACCGCGAACACTGAAGCTTTCTTT. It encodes CASRLAGTANTEAFF.

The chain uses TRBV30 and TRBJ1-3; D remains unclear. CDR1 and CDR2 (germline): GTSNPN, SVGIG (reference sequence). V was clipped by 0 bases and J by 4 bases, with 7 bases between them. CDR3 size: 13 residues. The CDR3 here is CAWSVWAGNTIYF. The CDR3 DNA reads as TGTGCCTGGAGTGTCTGGGCGGGAAACACCATATATTTT.

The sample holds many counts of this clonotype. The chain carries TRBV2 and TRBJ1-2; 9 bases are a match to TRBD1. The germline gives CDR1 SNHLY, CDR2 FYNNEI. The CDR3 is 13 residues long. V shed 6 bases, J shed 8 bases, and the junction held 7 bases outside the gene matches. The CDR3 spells CASRVQGAKGYTF. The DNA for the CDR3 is TGTGCCAGCAGAGTACAGGGGGCTAAGGGCTACACCTTC.

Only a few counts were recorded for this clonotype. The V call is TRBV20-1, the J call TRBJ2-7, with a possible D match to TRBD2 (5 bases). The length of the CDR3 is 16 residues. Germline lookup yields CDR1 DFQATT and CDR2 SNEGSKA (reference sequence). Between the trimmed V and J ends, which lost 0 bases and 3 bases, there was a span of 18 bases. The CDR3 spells CSARDLGGSSYYEQYF. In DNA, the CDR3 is TGCAGTGCTAGAGATCTAGGTGGGAGTTCCTACTACGAGCAGTACTTC.

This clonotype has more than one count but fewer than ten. Here the CDR3 reads CASSRELAGGFNEQFF. DNA for the CDR3: TGCGCCAGCAGCCGGGAACTAGCGGGAGGATTCAATGAGCAGTTCTTC. The rearrangement links TRBV4-1 to TRBJ2-1; 12 bases map to TRBD2. V was clipped by 4 bases and J by 6 bases; unmatched bases: 7. Germline CDR1 MGHRA, CDR2 YSYEKL. There are 16 residues in the CDR3.

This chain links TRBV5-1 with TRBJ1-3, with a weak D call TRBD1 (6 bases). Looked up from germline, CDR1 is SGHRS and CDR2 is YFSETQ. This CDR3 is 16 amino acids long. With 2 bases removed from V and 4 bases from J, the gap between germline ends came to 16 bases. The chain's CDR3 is CASSLTTGLAGNTIYF. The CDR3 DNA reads TGCGCCAGCAGCTTAACGACAGGTTTAGCGGGAAACACCATATATTTT.

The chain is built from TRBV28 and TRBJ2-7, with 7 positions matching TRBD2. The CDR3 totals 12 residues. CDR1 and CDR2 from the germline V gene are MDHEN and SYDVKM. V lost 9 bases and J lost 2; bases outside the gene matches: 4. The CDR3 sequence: CASLAVPYEQYF. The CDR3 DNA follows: TGTGCCAGTCTAGCGGTGCCCTACGAGCAGTACTTC.

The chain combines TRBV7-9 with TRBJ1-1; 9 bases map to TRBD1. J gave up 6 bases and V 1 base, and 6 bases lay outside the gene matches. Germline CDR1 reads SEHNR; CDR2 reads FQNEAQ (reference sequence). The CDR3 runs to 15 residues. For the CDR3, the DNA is TGTGCCAGCAGCTTAGAGGACAGGGGTAACGCTGAAGCTTTCTTT. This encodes CASSLEDRGNAEAFF.

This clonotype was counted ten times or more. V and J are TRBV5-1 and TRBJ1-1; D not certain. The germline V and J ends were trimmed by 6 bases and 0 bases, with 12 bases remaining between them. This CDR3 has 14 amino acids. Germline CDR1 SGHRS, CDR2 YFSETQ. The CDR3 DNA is TGCGCCAGCACCTCCGACGGTATGAACACTGAAGCTTTCTTT. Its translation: CASTSDGMNTEAFF.

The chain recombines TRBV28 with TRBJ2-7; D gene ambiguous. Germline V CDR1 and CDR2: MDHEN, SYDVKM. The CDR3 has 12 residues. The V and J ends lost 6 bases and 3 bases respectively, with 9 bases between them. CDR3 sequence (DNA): TGTGCCAGCAGCACACCCCTCTACGAGCAGTACTTC. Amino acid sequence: CASSTPLYEQYF. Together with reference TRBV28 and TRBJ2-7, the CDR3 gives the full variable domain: DVKVTQSSRYLVKRTGEKVFLECVQDMDHENMFWYRQDPGLGLRLIYFSYDVKMKEKGDIPEGYSVSREKKERFSLILESASTNQTSMYLCASSTPLYEQYFGPGTRLTVT.

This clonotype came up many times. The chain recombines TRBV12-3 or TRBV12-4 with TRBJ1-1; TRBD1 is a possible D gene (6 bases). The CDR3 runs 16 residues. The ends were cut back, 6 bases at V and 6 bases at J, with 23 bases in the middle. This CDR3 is CASSLQGLGGKSEAFF. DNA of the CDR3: TGTGCCAGCAGCCTTCAGGGCCTAGGGGGGAAGTCTGAAGCTTTCTTT.